Listed below are T cell receptor beta chains from one sample, sequenced in a study of T cells in localized non-small cell lung cancer. Sequencing was performed with immunoSEQ multiplex PCR; in TCRdb, only in-frame clones are kept and a portion is missing. The sample carries roughly 38,000 clones, 70% to 90% recorded once. The source was peripheral blood, collected before any cancer treatment. The source of these receptors is a woman between 18 and 50 years old with stage III lung adenocarcinoma. The CDR3 runs from the conserved cysteine through the conserved F or W. The D gene is left open where the match is weak. Size is omitted from some rows. Given values are once, few, many or a class for expanded clones.

size | J | V | D | DNA | CDR3
. | TRBJ1-1 | TRBV5-1 | . | TGCGCCAGCAGCTTGATAGGGGATGACACTGAAGCTTTCTTT | CASSLIGDDTEAFF
. | TRBJ2-3 | TRBV7-9 | . | TGTGCCAGCAGCCCCCGGGGGGGCAGGGGGAGCACAGATACGCAGTATTTT | CASSPRGGRGSTDTQYF
. | TRBJ2-1 | TRBV11-2 | TRBD2 | TGTGCCAGCAGCTTACTAGCGGACCAGCAGTTCTTC | CASSLLADQQFF
. | TRBJ2-5 | TRBV5-5 | . | TGTGCCAGCAGCTTGTTACAGACCCAAGAGACCCAGTACTTC | CASSLLQTQETQYF
. | TRBJ2-5 | TRBV6-5 | . | TGTGCCAGCAGCCCTCCGGGACACATGGAGACCCAGTACTTC | CASSPPGHMETQYF
. | TRBJ2-5 | TRBV5-1 | . | TGCGCCAGCAGCTGGGGGACGGGCCAAGAGACCCAGTACTTC | CASSWGTGQETQYF
. | TRBJ2-1 | TRBV5-4 | . | TGTGCCAGCAGCCGCCTGGGGGGGCGACCCGATGAGCAGTTCTTC | CASSRLGGRPDEQFF
. | TRBJ2-2 | TRBV11-2 | . | TGTGCCAGCAGCCCCCAGAGTGCAGGTTTGAACACCGGGGAGCTGTTTTTT | CASSPQSAGLNTGELFF
. | TRBJ1-1 | TRBV30 | . | TGTGCCTGGAGATCGCAGGGGCTCGGCACTGAAGCTTTCTTT | CAWRSQGLGTEAFF
. | TRBJ2-6 | TRBV10-3 | . | TGTGCCATCAGTGAGTCATCAGGGTCTGGGGCCAACGTCCTGACTTTC | CAISESSGSGANVLTF
. | TRBJ1-1 | TRBV5-5 | . | TGTGCCAGCAGCTTGGCATCTGGGGTTGGGACTGAAGCTTTCTTT | CASSLASGVGTEAFF
. | TRBJ2-1 | TRBV19 | TRBD2 | TGTGCCAGTAGTAGGAGCGGGGGCCGCTCCTACAATGAGCAGTTCTTC | CASSRSGGRSYNEQFF
. | TRBJ1-1 | TRBV4-1 | TRBD1 | TGCGCCAGCAGCCTAAATCCCGGGACAGGGGAAATTGAAGCTTTCTTT | CASSLNPGTGEIEAFF
once | TRBJ1-5 | TRBV19 | . | TGTGCCGGCGGACACCCCCAGCATTTT | CAGGHPQHF
. | TRBJ1-5 | TRBV5-1 | . | TGCGCCAGCAGCTTGGAAGGTCCGAATCAGCCCCAGCATTTT | CASSLEGPNQPQHF
. | TRBJ1-1 | TRBV6-5 | TRBD1 | TGTGCCAGCAGTTACTACGGACAGGGGAACACTGAAGCTTTCTTT | CASSYYGQGNTEAFF
. | TRBJ1-1 | TRBV6-6 | TRBD1 | TGTGCCAGCATTCTGACCCAGGGGGGGACTGAAGCTTTCTTT | CASILTQGGTEAFF
. | TRBJ2-1 | TRBV4-2 | . | TGTGCCAGCAGCCAAGAGGGGTCCCGCTTTCGCTCCTACAATGAGCAGTTCTTC | CASSQEGSRFRSYNEQFF
. | TRBJ1-6 | TRBV10-2 | . | TGCGCCAGCAGTGAACAGAGTAATTCACCCCTCCACTTT | CASSEQSNSPLHF
. | TRBJ1-6 | TRBV11-1 | . | TGTGCCAGCAGCTTAAAGGGGCCTAGGAATTCACCCCTCCACTTT | CASSLKGPRNSPLHF
. | TRBJ2-3 | TRBV30 | TRBD1 | TGTGCCCGCGGGACAGGGGGCTCAGATACGCAGTATTTT | CARGTGGSDTQYF
. | TRBJ2-5 | TRBV29-1 | . | TGCAGCGTTTACGGGGACAACCAAGAGACCCAGTACTTC | CSVYGDNQETQYF
. | TRBJ2-2 | TRBV12-5 | TRBD1 | TGTGCTAGTGCCCAGAGGGGGCCGGACACCGGGGAGCTGTTTTTT | CASAQRGPDTGELFF
. | TRBJ2-7 | TRBV7-8 | TRBD1 | TGTGCCAGCAGTTCACGGGACAGGGCGTACGAGCAGTACTTC | CASSSRDRAYEQYF
. | TRBJ2-7 | TRBV7-9 | . | TGTGCCAGCAGTTCGACAGGTCTTGAGCAGTACTTC | CASSSTGLEQYF
. | TRBJ1-2 | TRBV19 | . | TGTGCCAGTATGGGACCCTGGGCGTATGGCTACACCTTC | CASMGPWAYGYTF
. | TRBJ1-2 | TRBV5-1 | TRBD1 | TGCGCCAGCAGCATGGGACAGGGGGCGGGTGGCTACACCTTC | CASSMGQGAGGYTF
. | TRBJ1-2 | TRBV5-4 | . | TGTGCCAGCAGGCAGGGGCATGGGAACTATGGCTACACCTTC | CASRQGHGNYGYTF
. | TRBJ2-7 | TRBV6-5 | . | TGTGCCAGCAGTTACCAAGGGACAAACGAGCAGTACTTC | CASSYQGTNEQYF
. | TRBJ2-5 | TRBV5-5 | . | TGTGCCAGCAGCTTGGGTTCCCAAGAGACCCAGTACTTC | CASSLGSQETQYF
. | TRBJ2-1 | TRBV4-2 | . | TGTGCCAGCAGCCAGGCCCTGGGGGGGCGAACTTACAATGAGCAGTTCTTC | CASSQALGGRTYNEQFF
few | TRBJ2-5 | TRBV6-1 | TRBD2 | TGTGCCAGCAGTGATCTAGCGGGGTCTGGGGAGACCCAGTACTTC | CASSDLAGSGETQYF
. | TRBJ2-1 | TRBV2 | . | TGTGCCAGCAGAGCCGGGACCCCCAGTGAGCAGTTCTTC | CASRAGTPSEQFF
. | TRBJ1-4 | TRBV19 | . | TGTGCCAGTAGTCCCATACGGGGGGCTATCGAAAAACTGTTTTTT | CASSPIRGAIEKLFF
. | TRBJ2-1 | TRBV7-7 | TRBD1 | TGTGCCAGCAGCCATGGCAGGGGGTACAATGAGCAGTTCTTC | CASSHGRGYNEQFF
. | TRBJ2-1 | TRBV2 | TRBD2 | TGTGCCAGCAGACCGGGACTAGCGGGGGCCAATGAGCAGTTCTTC | CASRPGLAGANEQFF
. | TRBJ1-5 | TRBV5-1 | . | TGCGCCAGCAGCTTGCCCAAAACGTCCAACCAGCCCCAGCATTTT | CASSLPKTSNQPQHF
few | TRBJ1-6 | TRBV7-8 | . | TGTGCCAGCAGCTTGGACAGAAATTCACCCCTCCACTTT | CASSLDRNSPLHF
. | TRBJ2-3 | TRBV11-2 | TRBD2 | TGTGCCAGCAGCTACCGACTAGCGGGGGTGGGGGCCGCAGATACGCAGTATTTT | CASSYRLAGVGAADTQYF
. | TRBJ2-6 | TRBV18 | . | TGTGCCAGCTTTCCATCTGGGGCCAACGTCCTGACTTTC | CASFPSGANVLTF
. | TRBJ2-5 | TRBV5-4 | . | TGTGCCAGCAGCTTGGGAAGAGTGACAAAGCAAGAGACCCAGTACTTC | CASSLGRVTKQETQYF
. | TRBJ2-1 | TRBV13 | . | TGTGCCAGCCGAAGGAGCCTAAGCTCCTACAATGAGCAGTTCTTC | CASRRSLSSYNEQFF
. | TRBJ2-3 | TRBV5-5 | . | TGTGCCAGCAGCTCGGACCCTGACACAGATACGCAGTATTTT | CASSSDPDTDTQYF
. | TRBJ1-2 | TRBV5-1 | . | TGCGCCAGCAGCTCCGTGGTAGGGGGATGGGACTATGGCTACACCTTC | CASSSVVGGWDYGYTF
. | TRBJ1-2 | TRBV2 | TRBD1 | TGTGCCAGCACCCCCGGACAGGGAAGGATGGGGGTTGGCTACACCTTC | CASTPGQGRMGVGYTF
. | TRBJ1-3 | TRBV6-5 | . | TGTGCCAGCAGATCGGTTAGCTCTGGAAACACCATATATTTT | CASRSVSSGNTIYF
. | TRBJ2-5 | TRBV18 | . | TGTGCCAGCTCAGTTAGAGGGATACAAGAGACCCAGTACTTC | CASSVRGIQETQYF
once | TRBJ1-2 | TRBV30 | . | TGTGCCTGGACCCCCGCAGGCCTGCGCTATGGCTACACCTTC | CAWTPAGLRYGYTF
. | TRBJ2-7 | TRBV5-1 | TRBD1 | TGCGCCAGCAGCTTACAGGGGGACTCTATCTACGAGCAGTACTTC | CASSLQGDSIYEQYF
. | TRBJ2-1 | TRBV6-6 | . | TGTGCCAGCAGTTACTTGGGGGAAATGGGCAATGAGCAGTTCTTC | CASSYLGEMGNEQFF